Sequencing of this T cell receptor (beta chain) was carried out in a study of identical twins. Whole-study results and caveats: Beta out-of-frame twin sharing showed a weaker excess.

TCRdb re-called the 5' RACE reads with MiXCR, one entry per CDR3 protein. This table has 1.5 million to 2 million distinct CDR3 sequences, about 32% appearing once. Germline V lookup: CDR1 SGHVS, CDR2 FQNEAQ. The CDR3 contains 16 residues. V lost 8 bases to trimming and J lost 0 bases, with 20 bases between them. This clonotype was counted ten times or more. Its cognate antigen is unknown. Donors uniformly comprised healthy Caucasians. The V call is TRBV7-8, the J call TRBJ2-7, with a tentative D call TRBD1 (5 bases). The specimen sequenced was cord blood. The clonotype was recovered from a newborn girl in good health. The chain's CDR3 is CASHFLGLVSSYEQYF. The CDR3 coding sequence is TGTGCCAGCCATTTTTTGGGGCTAGTAAGCTCCTACGAGCAGTACTTC. Combining the CDR3 with reference TRBV7-8 and TRBJ2-7 gives the whole variable domain GAGVSQSPRYKVAKRGQDVALRCDPISGHVSLFWYQQALGQGPEFLTYFQNEAQLDKSGLPSDRFFAERPEGSVSTLKIQRTQQEDSAVYLCASHFLGLVSSYEQYFGPGTRLTVT.